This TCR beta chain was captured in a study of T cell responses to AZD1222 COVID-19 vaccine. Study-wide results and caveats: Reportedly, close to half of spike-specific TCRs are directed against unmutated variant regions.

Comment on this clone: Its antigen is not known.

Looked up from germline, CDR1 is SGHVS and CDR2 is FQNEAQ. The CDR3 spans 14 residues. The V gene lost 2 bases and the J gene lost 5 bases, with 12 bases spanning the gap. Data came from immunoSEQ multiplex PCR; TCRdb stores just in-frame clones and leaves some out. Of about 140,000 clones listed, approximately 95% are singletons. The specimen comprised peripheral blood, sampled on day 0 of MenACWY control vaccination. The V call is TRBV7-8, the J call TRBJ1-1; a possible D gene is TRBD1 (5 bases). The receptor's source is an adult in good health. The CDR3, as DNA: TGTGCCAGCAGCTTATTAGGGGTTGGGACTGAAGCTTTCTTT. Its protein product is CASSLLGVGTEAFF.